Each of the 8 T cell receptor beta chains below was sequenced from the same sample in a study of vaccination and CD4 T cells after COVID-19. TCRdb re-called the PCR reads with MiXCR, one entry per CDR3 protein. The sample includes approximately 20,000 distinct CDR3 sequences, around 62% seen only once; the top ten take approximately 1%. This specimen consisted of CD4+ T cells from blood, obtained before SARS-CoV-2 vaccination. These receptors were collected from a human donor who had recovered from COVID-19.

CDR3 amino acids: CASSAPPSPLHF. CDR3 DNA sequence: TGTGCCAGCAGTGCGCCCCCTTCACCCCTCCACTTT. This chain links TRBV28 with TRBJ1-6, with unresolved D. This CDR3 has 12 residues. Trimming removed 5 bases from V and 9 bases from J, with 8 bases in between. The germline V gene encodes CDR1 MDHEN and CDR2 SYDVKM.

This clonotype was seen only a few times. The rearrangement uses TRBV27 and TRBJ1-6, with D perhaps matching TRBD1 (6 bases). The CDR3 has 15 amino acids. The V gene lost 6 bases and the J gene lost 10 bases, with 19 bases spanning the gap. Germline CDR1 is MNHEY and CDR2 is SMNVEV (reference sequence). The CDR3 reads CASRPRGGRESPLHF. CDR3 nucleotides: TGTGCCAGCAGACCGAGGGGGGGCAGAGAGTCACCCCTCCACTTT.

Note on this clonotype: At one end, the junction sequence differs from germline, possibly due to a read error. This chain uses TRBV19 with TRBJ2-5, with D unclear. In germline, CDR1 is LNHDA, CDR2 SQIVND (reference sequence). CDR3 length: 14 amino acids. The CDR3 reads CAGSNDPSLGTQYF. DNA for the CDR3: TGTGCCGGTAGCAACGACCCGAGTCTAGGGACCCAGTACTTC.

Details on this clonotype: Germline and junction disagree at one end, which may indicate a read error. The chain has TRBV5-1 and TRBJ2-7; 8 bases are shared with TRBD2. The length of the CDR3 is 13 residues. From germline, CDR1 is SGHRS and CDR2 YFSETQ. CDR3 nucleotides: TGCGCCGGCAGCTTGGAGGTAGCGGGGGAGCAGTACTTC. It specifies CAGSLEVAGEQYF.

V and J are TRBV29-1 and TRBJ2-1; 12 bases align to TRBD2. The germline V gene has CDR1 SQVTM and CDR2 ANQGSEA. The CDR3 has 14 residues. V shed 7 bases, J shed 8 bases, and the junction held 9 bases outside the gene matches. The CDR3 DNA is TGCAGCGCGAGACTAGCGGGAGTTGGCTATGAGCAGTTCTTC. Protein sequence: CSARLAGVGYEQFF.

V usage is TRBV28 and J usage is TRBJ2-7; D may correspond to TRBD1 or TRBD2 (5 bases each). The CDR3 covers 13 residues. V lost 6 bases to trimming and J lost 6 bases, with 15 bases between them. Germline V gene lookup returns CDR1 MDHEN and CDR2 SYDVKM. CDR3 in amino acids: CASRPQQAGEQYF. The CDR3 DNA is TGTGCCAGCAGACCACAACAGGCGGGCGAGCAGTACTTC.

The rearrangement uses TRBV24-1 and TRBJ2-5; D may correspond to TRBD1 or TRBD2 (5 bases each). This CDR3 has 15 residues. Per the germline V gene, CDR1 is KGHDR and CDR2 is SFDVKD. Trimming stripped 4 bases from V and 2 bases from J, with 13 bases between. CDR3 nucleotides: TGTGCCACCAGTGACCAGGGACGGGCGCAAGAGACCCAGTACTTC. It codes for CATSDQGRAQETQYF.

CDR3: CASSGRDRARETQYF. The CDR3 DNA is TGTGCCAGCAGTGGACGGGACAGAGCCAGGGAGACCCAGTACTTC. The chain has TRBV2 and TRBJ2-5, with TRBD1 matching over 7 bases. The V segment lost 4 bases and the J segment 5 bases; nucleotides outside the gene matches: 10. The CDR3 is made up of 15 amino acids. CDR1 is SNHLY and CDR2 is FYNNEI in the germline V gene. Full variable domain (outside the CDR3, taken from reference TRBV2 and TRBJ2-5): EPEVTQTPSHQVTQMGQEVILRCVPISNHLYFYWYRQILGQKVEFLVSFYNNEISEKSEIFDDQFSVERPDGSNFTLKIRSTKLEDSAMYFCASSGRDRARETQYFGPGTRLLVL.